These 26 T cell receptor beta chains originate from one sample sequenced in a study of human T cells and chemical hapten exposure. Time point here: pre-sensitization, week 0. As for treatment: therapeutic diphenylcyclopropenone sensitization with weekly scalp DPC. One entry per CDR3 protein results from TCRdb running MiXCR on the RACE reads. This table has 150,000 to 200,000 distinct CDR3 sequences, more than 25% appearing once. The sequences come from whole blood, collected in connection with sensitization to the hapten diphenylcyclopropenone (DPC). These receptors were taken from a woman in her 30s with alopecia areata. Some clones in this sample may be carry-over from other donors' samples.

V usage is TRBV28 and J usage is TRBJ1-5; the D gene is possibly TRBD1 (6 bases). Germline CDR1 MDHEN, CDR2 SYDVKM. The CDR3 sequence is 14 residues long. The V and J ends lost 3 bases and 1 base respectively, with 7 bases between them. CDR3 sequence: CASSFTGSNQPQHF. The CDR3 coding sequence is TGTGCCAGCAGTTTTACAGGGAGCAATCAGCCCCAGCATTTT.

The CDR3 spells CASNTGQGEKLFF. The CDR3, as DNA: TGTGCCAGCAATACAGGGCAGGGTGAAAAACTGTTTTTT. The rearrangement uses TRBV2 and TRBJ1-4, with D perhaps matching TRBD1 (6 bases). Trimming removed 7 bases from V and 7 bases from J, with 13 bases in between. The CDR3 sequence is 13 residues long. CDR1 is SNHLY, CDR2 FYNNEI, per germline.

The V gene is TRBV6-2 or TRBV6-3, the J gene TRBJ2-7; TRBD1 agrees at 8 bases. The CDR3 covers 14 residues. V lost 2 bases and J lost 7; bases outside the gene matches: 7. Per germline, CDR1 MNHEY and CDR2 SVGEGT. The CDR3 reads CASSYGQGAWEQYF. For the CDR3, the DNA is TGTGCCAGCAGTTACGGGCAGGGGGCGTGGGAGCAGTACTTC.

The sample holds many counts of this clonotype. DNA of the CDR3: TGTGCCAGCTCAACTGGACAGGGGACGTACCAAGAGACCCAGTACTTC. This sequence encodes CASSTGQGTYQETQYF. V is TRBV27 and J is TRBJ2-5; 9 positions match TRBD1. The junction had 10 bases not matched to a gene; V was cut back by 8 bases and J by 0 bases. Germline CDR1 reads MNHEY; CDR2 reads SMNVEV (reference sequence). The CDR3 is 16 amino acids.

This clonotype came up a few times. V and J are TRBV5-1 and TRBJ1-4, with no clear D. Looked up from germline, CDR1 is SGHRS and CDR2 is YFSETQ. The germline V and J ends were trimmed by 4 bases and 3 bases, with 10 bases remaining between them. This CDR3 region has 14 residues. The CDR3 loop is CASSVRAANEKLFF. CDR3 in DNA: TGCGCCAGCAGCGTACGGGCCGCTAATGAAAAACTGTTTTTT.

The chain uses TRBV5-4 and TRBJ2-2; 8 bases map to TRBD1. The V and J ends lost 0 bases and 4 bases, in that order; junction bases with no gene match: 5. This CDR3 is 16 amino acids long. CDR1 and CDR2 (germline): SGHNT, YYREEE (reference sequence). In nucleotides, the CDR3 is TGTGCCAGCAGCTTGGTACCAGGGACAGGCACCGGGGAGCTGTTTTTT. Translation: CASSLVPGTGTGELFF.

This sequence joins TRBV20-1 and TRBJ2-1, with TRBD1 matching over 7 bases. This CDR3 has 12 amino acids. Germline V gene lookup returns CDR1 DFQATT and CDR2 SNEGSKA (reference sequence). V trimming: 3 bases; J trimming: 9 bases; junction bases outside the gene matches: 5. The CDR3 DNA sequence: TGCAGTGCTAGTAAGGGGGCGGCTGAGCAGTTCTTC. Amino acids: CSASKGAAEQFF.

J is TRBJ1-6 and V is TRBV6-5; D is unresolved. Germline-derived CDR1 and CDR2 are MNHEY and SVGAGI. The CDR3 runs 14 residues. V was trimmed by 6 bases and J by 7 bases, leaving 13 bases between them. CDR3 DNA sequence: TGTGCCAGCAGCCTCGGAACAGAAAATTCACCCCTCCACTTT. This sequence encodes CASSLGTENSPLHF.

The CDR3 DNA is TGTGCCAGCAGCCCGGACGGGAGCTCTGGAAACACCATATATTTT. It codes for CASSPDGSSGNTIYF. The chain employs TRBV11-1 and TRBJ1-3; D uncertain. Trimming took 5 bases from V and 0 from J, leaving 11 bases between them. Germline V CDR1 and CDR2: SGHAT, FQDESV (reference sequence). The CDR3 consists of 15 residues.

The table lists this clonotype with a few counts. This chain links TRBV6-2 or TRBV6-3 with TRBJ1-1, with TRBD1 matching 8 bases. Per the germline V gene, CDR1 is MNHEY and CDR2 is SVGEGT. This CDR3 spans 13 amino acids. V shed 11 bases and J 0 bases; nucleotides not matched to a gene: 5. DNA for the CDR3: TGTGCCGCTACAGGGGGGGTGAACACTGAAGCTTTCTTT. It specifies CAATGGVNTEAFF.

This chain's CDR3 is CASSADRSSYEQYF. In DNA form, the CDR3 reads TGCGCCAGCAGCGCGGACAGGAGCTCCTACGAGCAGTACTTC. The chain recombines TRBV5-1 with TRBJ2-7, with TRBD1 matching 7 bases. The V gene end was trimmed by 4 bases and the J gene end by 0 bases; junction bases not matched to a gene: 4. The CDR3 extends over 14 amino acids. The germline gives CDR1 SGHRS, CDR2 YFSETQ.

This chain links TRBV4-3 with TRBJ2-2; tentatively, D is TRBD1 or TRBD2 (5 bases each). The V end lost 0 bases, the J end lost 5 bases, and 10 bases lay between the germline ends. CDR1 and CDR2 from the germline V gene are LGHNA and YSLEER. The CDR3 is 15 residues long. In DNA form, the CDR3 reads TGCGCCAGCAGCCAAGAACAGGCGGGTACCGGGGAGCTGTTTTTT. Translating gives CASSQEQAGTGELFF.

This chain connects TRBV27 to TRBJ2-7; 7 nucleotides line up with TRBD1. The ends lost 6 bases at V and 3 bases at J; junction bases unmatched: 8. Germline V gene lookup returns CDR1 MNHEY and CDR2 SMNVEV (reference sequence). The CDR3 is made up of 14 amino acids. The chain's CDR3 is CASSPFDRDYEQYF. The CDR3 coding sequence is TGTGCCAGCAGCCCCTTCGACAGGGACTACGAGCAGTACTTC.

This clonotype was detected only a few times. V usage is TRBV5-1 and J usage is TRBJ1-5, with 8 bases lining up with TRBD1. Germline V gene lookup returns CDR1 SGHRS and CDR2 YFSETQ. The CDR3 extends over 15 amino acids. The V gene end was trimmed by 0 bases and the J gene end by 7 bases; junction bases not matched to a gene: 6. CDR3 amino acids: CASSLEGQGGQPQHF. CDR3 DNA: TGCGCCAGCAGCTTGGAAGGACAGGGAGGACAGCCCCAGCATTTT.

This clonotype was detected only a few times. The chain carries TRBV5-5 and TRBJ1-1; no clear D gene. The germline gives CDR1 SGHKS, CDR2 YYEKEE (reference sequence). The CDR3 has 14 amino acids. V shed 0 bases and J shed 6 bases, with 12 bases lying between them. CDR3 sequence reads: CASSLVGQRAEAFF. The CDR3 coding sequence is TGTGCCAGCAGCTTGGTTGGGCAGAGGGCTGAAGCTTTCTTT.

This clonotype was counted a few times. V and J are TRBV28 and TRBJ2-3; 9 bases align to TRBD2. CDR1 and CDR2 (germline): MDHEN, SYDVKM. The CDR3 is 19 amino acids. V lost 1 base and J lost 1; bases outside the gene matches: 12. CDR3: CASSLYSSGRFGGTDTQYF. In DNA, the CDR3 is TGTGCCAGCAGTTTATATTCCAGCGGGAGGTTCGGGGGCACAGATACGCAGTATTTT.

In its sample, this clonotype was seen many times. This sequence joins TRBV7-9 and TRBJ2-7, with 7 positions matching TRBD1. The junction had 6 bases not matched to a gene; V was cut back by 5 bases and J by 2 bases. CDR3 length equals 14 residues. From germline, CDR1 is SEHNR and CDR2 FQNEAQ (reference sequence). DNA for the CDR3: TGTGCCAGCAGCCCACAGGGGAAGCCCTACGAGCAGTACTTC. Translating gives CASSPQGKPYEQYF.

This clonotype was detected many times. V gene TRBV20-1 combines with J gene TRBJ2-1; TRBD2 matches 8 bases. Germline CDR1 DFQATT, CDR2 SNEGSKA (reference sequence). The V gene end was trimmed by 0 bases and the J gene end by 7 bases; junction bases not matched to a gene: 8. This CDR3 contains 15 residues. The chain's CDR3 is CSARDIGGGTNEQFF. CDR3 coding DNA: TGCAGTGCTAGAGATATTGGCGGGGGGACGAATGAGCAGTTCTTC.

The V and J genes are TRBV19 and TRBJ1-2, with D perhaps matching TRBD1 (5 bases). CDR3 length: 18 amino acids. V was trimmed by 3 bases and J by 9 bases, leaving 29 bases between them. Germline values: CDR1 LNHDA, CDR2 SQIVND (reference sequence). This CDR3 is CASSISLTETAAAKSYTF. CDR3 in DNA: TGTGCCAGTAGTATCAGTCTCACAGAGACAGCCGCAGCCAAGAGCTACACCTTC. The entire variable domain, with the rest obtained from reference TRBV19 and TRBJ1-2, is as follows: DGGITQSPKYLFRKEGQNVTLSCEQNLNHDAMYWYRQDPGQGLRLIYYSQIVNDFQKGDIAEGYSVSREKKESFPLTVTSAQKNPTAFYLCASSISLTETAAAKSYTFGSGTRLTVV.

The CDR3, as DNA: TGCGCCAGCAGCTTGGAGGGGCGACTAGCGGGAGTAGCAGATACGCAGTATTTT. Its protein is CASSLEGRLAGVADTQYF. This chain joins TRBV5-1 and TRBJ2-3; 12 bases agree with TRBD2. CDR1 and CDR2 (germline): SGHRS, YFSETQ. Trimming at V came to 0 bases and at J to 4 bases, leaving 9 bases not matched to a gene. The CDR3 sequence is 18 residues long.

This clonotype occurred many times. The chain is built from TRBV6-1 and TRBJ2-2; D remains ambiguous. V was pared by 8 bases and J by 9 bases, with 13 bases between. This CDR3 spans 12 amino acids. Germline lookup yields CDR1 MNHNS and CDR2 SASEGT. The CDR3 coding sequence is TGTGCCAGCCTCCTTTCGGGCCGGGAGCTGTTTTTT. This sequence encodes CASLLSGRELFF.

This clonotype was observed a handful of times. CDR3 sequence reads: CASSQDDKRSYGYTF. The CDR3 DNA reads TGCGCCAGCAGCCAAGATGACAAGCGTAGCTATGGCTACACCTTC. The chain is built from TRBV4-3 and TRBJ1-2; unclear D gene. The V and J ends lost 0 bases and 4 bases respectively, with 12 bases between them. The CDR3 runs to 15 residues. CDR1 and CDR2 (germline): LGHNA, YSLEER.

The CDR3 coding sequence is TGTGCCAGCATCGTAGACGGAGTCTCTGGAAACACCATATATTTT. It yields the protein CASIVDGVSGNTIYF. This rearrangement joins TRBV6-2 or TRBV6-3 to TRBJ1-3, with no clear D. CDR3 size: 15 residues. Trimming took off 7 bases at V and 0 bases at J, with 13 bases between the two ends. Per the germline V gene, CDR1 is MNHEY and CDR2 is SVGEGT.

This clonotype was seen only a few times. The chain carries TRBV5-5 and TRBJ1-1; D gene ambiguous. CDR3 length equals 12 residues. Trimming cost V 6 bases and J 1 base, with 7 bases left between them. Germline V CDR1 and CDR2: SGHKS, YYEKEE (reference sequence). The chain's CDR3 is CASNQGNTEAFF. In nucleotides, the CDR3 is TGTGCCAGCAACCAAGGGAACACTGAAGCTTTCTTT.

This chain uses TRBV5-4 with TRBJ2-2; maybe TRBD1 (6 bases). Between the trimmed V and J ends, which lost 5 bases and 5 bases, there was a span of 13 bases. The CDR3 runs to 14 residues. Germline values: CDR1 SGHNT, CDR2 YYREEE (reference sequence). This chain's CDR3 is CASRPVQGTGELFF. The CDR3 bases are TGTGCCAGCAGGCCGGTGCAGGGGACCGGGGAGCTGTTTTTT.

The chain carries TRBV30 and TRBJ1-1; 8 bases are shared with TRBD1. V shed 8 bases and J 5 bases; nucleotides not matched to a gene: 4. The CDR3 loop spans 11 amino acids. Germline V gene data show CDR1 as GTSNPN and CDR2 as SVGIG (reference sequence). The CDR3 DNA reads TGTGCCCACAGGGGGTGGACTGAAGCTTTCTTT. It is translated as CAHRGWTEAFF.